This entry is about one T cell receptor beta chain. Its cognate antigen is unknown. This sample was included in a study of CD8 T cells in ankylosing spondylitis. Study observations and caveats: Fewer than 10 highly homologous variants made up a TCR beta motif that seemed to typify ankylosing spondylitis blood.

As the method for making TCR beta libraries, quantitative 5'-RACE with molecular barcodes was used. TCRdb ran MiXCR on the 5' RACE reads and lists one entry per CDR3 protein. The table shows roughly 180,000 distinct CDR3 sequences, with approximately 9% occurring only once. V lost 0 bases, J lost 2 bases, and 8 bases lay in between. This CDR3 is built from 14 residues. CDR1 is SGHDT, CDR2 YYEEEE, per germline. This TCR derives from a female donor with ankylosing spondylitis or in good health (not recorded which). Sequencing input: blood, either unsorted or a sorted T cell fraction (not recorded which). The V and J genes are TRBV5-6 and TRBJ2-5; the D is unclear. This CDR3 reads CASSLVESQETQYF. As DNA, the CDR3 is TGTGCCAGCAGCTTGGTGGAGTCGCAAGAGACCCAGTACTTC.